This T cell receptor beta chain was retrieved from a study of OX40 agonist ivuxolimab in advanced cancers. Assay: immunoSEQ multiplex PCR; the TCRdb copy retains only in-frame clones and omits some. Of 15,000 to 20,000 clones detected, 79% appear once; the ten largest clones hold 33%. CDR1 is MDHEN, CDR2 SYDVKM, per germline. The CDR3 consists of 11 residues. Trimming stripped 4 bases from V and 9 bases from J, with 7 bases between. With respect to this clone: Its specificity is unknown.

General observations from the study: Average numbers of expanded clones were greater in CD8+ T cells than in CD4+.

Sequencing was performed on CD4+ or CD8+ T cells sorted from blood, taken in a trial of the OX40 agonist ivuxolimab. The chain combines TRBV28 with TRBJ2-1; D gene uncertain. The receptor was isolated from an adult with an advanced solid tumor such as melanoma, head and neck, liver or kidney cancer. The CDR3, as DNA: TGTGCCAGCAGTTGGGGTGGTGAGCAGTTCTTC. Translated, it gives CASSWGGEQFF. Filled out from reference TRBV28 and TRBJ2-1, the complete variable domain reads DVKVTQSSRYLVKRTGEKVFLECVQDMDHENMFWYRQDPGLGLRLIYFSYDVKMKEKGDIPEGYSVSREKKERFSLILESASTNQTSMYLCASSWGGEQFFGPGTRLTVL.